A few counts support the clone carrying this T cell receptor beta chain. The CDR3 has 15 residues. Germline CDR1 MGHRA, CDR2 YSYEKL. The V and J ends lost 2 bases and 2 bases respectively, with 13 bases between them. This sample was taken from a study of immune characterization of retroperitoneal liposarcoma. A single record per CDR3 protein comes from TCRdb applying MiXCR to the PCR reads. The sample holds 2,500 to 3,000 distinct CDR3 sequences, 46% seen once. This chain joins TRBV4-1 and TRBJ2-7; no clear D. The sequence derives from a male donor with retroperitoneal liposarcoma. Sequenced input: tumor tissue. In nucleotides, the CDR3 is TGCGCCAGCAGCCAAAGTAGTGCCAGGACCTACGAGCAGTACTTC. Translation: CASSQSSARTYEQYF.